The present TCR beta chain was sequenced within a study of T cell repertoires in cytomegalovirus infection. Study-wide background: It can be stated that public TCR beta signatures indicated CMV infection as well as a matching HLA type.

Overall study findings and caveats: The ex vivo response was dominated by HLA-C-restricted CMV-specific TCR beta clonotypes.

This clonotype was detected a few times. Its matching antigen is unknown. TCRdb re-called the reads through MiXCR, storing one row per CDR3 protein. The sample holds around 260,000 distinct CDR3 sequences, around 8.7% seen once. Germline CDR1 and CDR2: SQVTM and ANQGSEA. Trimming removed 6 bases from V and 4 bases from J; junction bases left unmatched: 4. This CDR3 is 12 amino acids long. The rearrangement links TRBV29-1 to TRBJ2-5, with TRBD2 matching 8 bases. The material sequenced was PBMCs. The origin of this receptor is a human donor in good health (CMV status not recorded). Some clones in this sample may be carry-over from other donors' samples. CDR3 protein: CSVKAGAETQYF. For the CDR3, the DNA is TGCAGCGTGAAAGCGGGAGCAGAGACCCAGTACTTC. Combining the CDR3 with reference TRBV29-1 and TRBJ2-5 gives the whole variable domain SAVISQKPSRDICQRGTSLTIQCQVDSQVTMMFWYRQQPGQSLTLIATANQGSEATYESGFVIDKFPISRPNLTFSTLTVSNMSPEDSSIYLCSVKAGAETQYFGPGTRLLVL.